The rows below give T cell receptor beta chains drawn from one sample of a study of blood T cell repertoires in COVID-19. Data came from immunoSEQ multiplex PCR; TCRdb stores just in-frame clones and leaves some out. The data contain 88,000 or so clones, 65% to 90% of them singletons. Sequenced input: peripheral blood. The receptors stem from a man in his sixties with acute or convalescent COVID-19. Both conserved end residues are part of each CDR3. The D gene is left open where the match is weak. Part of the rows lack a size; the others show once, few, many or a class for expanded clones.

CDR3,DNA,length,D,J,size,V
CASSTQGAGEQYF,TGTGCCAGTAGTACACAGGGGGCAGGGGAGCAGTACTTC,13,TRBD1,TRBJ2-7,NA,TRBV19
CATSSLRLASNQPQHF,TGTGCCACCAGCAGCCTCAGGCTGGCAAGCAATCAGCCCCAGCATTTT,16,NA,TRBJ1-5,NA,TRBV15
CASSSSTDTQYF,TGTGCCAGCAGCTCTAGCACAGATACGCAGTATTTT,12,NA,TRBJ2-3,NA,TRBV11-3
CASSPLQGRSSAAEAFF,TGTGCCAGCTCACCACTTCAGGGCAGGTCCTCCGCCGCTGAAGCTTTCTTT,17,NA,TRBJ1-1,NA,TRBV18
CASSLGGSYNEQFF,TGTGCCAGCAGTTTGGGGGGTTCCTACAATGAGCAGTTCTTC,14,NA,TRBJ2-1,NA,TRBV6-2/TRBV6-3
CASSSPYSLGLAGSQYNEQFF,TGTGCCAGCAGCTCTCCATACTCCCTGGGACTAGCGGGAAGTCAGTACAATGAGCAGTTCTTC,21,TRBD2,TRBJ2-1,NA,TRBV7-6
CASRSSGYSTDTQYF,TGTGCCAGCAGATCTAGCGGGTATAGCACAGATACGCAGTATTTT,15,TRBD2,TRBJ2-3,NA,TRBV6-5
CASSYRDRGIFTEAFF,TGTGCCAGCAGTTACAGGGACAGGGGGATCTTCACTGAAGCTTTCTTT,16,TRBD1,TRBJ1-1,NA,TRBV6-2/TRBV6-3
CASSQHARGAYEQYF,TGTGCCAGCAGCCAACACGCACGGGGGGCCTACGAGCAGTACTTC,15,TRBD2,TRBJ2-7,NA,TRBV13
CASSLKAGGPNGEQYF,TGTGCCAGCAGCTTGAAGGCGGGAGGGCCTAATGGCGAGCAGTACTTC,16,TRBD2,TRBJ2-7,NA,TRBV7-9
CASSSKGLGGNEQFF,TGTGCCAGCAGTTCCAAGGGACTAGGAGGCAATGAGCAGTTCTTC,15,TRBD2,TRBJ2-1,NA,TRBV6-2/TRBV6-3
CASSAGSPGELFF,TGTGCCAGCAGTGCGGGGTCCCCCGGGGAGCTGTTTTTT,13,NA,TRBJ2-2,NA,TRBV14
CSVASGETQYF,TGCAGCGTTGCTTCGGGGGAGACCCAGTACTTC,11,NA,TRBJ2-5,NA,TRBV29-1
CASSQDPSGTGGNTEAFF,TGTGCCAGCAGCCAAGACCCCTCCGGGACAGGGGGAAACACTGAAGCTTTCTTT,18,TRBD1,TRBJ1-1,NA,TRBV3-1/TRBV3-2
CASSRFTSGPYNEQFF,TGTGCCAGCAGCCGATTTACTAGCGGCCCCTACAATGAGCAGTTCTTC,16,TRBD2,TRBJ2-1,NA,TRBV11-2
CASGTGVTDTQYF,TGTGCTTCGGGGACAGGGGTTACAGATACGCAGTATTTT,13,TRBD1,TRBJ2-3,NA,TRBV2
CASSYGTPNTEAFF,TGTGCCAGCAGTTATGGGACACCGAACACTGAAGCTTTCTTT,14,NA,TRBJ1-1,NA,TRBV27
CASSPTDSPYSTDTQYF,TGTGCCAGCAGCCCAACGGACTCGCCATACTCCACAGATACGCAGTATTTT,17,NA,TRBJ2-3,NA,TRBV7-6
CASSKQREVGRETQYF,TGTGCCAGCAGCAAACAGCGGGAGGTGGGACGTGAGACCCAGTACTTC,16,TRBD2,TRBJ2-5,NA,TRBV5-6
CASSSSGQGLNQPQHF,TGTGCCAGCAGTTCCTCGGGACAGGGGTTAAATCAGCCCCAGCATTTT,16,TRBD1,TRBJ1-5,NA,TRBV6-5
CASSYPGVGGEQYF,TGTGCCAGCAGTTACCCAGGGGTTGGGGGCGAGCAGTACTTC,14,NA,TRBJ2-7,NA,TRBV6-5
CASSYGSLAGKDTQYF,TGTGCCAGCAGTTACGGTTCCCTAGCGGGAAAAGATACGCAGTATTTT,16,TRBD2,TRBJ2-3,once,TRBV6-5
CASSLLAGGPGETQYF,TGTGCCAGCAGCTTACTAGCGGGGGGGCCTGGGGAGACCCAGTACTTC,16,TRBD2,TRBJ2-5,few,TRBV7-8